These T cell receptor beta chains were read from a single sample in a study of shared clonotypes between healthy human individuals. The table came from immunoSEQ multiplex PCR; TCRdb's copy has only in-frame clones and leaves some out. The table lists more than 1 million clones, approximately 78% of them singletons. The source material was memory CD4+ T cells from PBMCs. Source of these receptors: a man younger than 35 in good health. Some clones in this sample may be carry-over from other donors' samples. CDR3s include the opening cysteine and the closing phenylalanine or tryptophan. D genes are given only for firm matches. Clone size, where shown, is once, few, many, or a class for clones that have expanded.

>TRBJ2-5|.|.|TRBV15
CATSRGSLAETQYF
TGTGCCACCAGCAGGGGATCACTGGCGGAGACCCAGTACTTC
>TRBJ1-1|.|.|TRBV15
CATSRNAQGTEAFF
TGTGCCACCAGCAGAAACGCGCAGGGCACTGAAGCTTTCTTT
>TRBJ1-2|.|.|TRBV15
CATSREGYGYTF
TGTGCCACCAGCAGGGAAGGCTATGGCTACACCTTC
>TRBJ2-7|TRBD2|.|TRBV7-2
CASSLAGTNTAYEQYF
TGTGCCAGCAGCTTAGCGGGGACTAATACCGCCTACGAGCAGTACTTC
>TRBJ2-5|TRBD1|.|TRBV7-2
CASSPGTGVGETQYF
TGTGCCAGCAGCCCTGGGACAGGGGTAGGAGAGACCCAGTACTTC
>TRBJ2-7|TRBD1|once|TRBV28
CASSPTGTGVREQYF
TGTGCCAGCAGCCCTACCGGGACAGGGGTTCGGGAGCAGTACTTC
>TRBJ1-4|.|.|TRBV5-1
CASTPGGTTNEKLFF
TGCGCCAGCACCCCGGGGGGGACAACTAATGAAAAACTGTTTTTT
>TRBJ2-2|.|.|TRBV7-9
CASSALGASGRTNTGELFF
TGTGCCAGCAGCGCGCTGGGGGCTAGCGGACGTACGAACACCGGGGAGCTGTTTTTT
>TRBJ2-7|.|.|TRBV5-6
CASSLYPTGTYEQYF
TGTGCCAGCAGCTTGTACCCGACAGGAACGTACGAGCAGTACTTC
>TRBJ2-3|TRBD1|.|TRBV2
CASSEAGQGSDTQYF
TGTGCCAGCAGTGAAGCGGGACAGGGATCAGATACGCAGTATTTT
>TRBJ2-2|TRBD2|.|TRBV7-2
CASSKSGRAGTGELFF
TGTGCCAGCAGCAAAAGCGGGAGGGCCGGCACCGGGGAGCTGTTTTTT
>TRBJ2-7|.|.|TRBV11-2
CASSLRTGYEQYF
TGTGCCAGCAGCTTACGAACCGGGTACGAGCAGTACTTC
>TRBJ2-5|.|.|TRBV7-9
CASSFQDRETQYF
TGTGCCAGCAGCTTTCAGGATAGGGAGACCCAGTACTTC
>TRBJ1-4|.|.|TRBV4-3
CASSRGSGTTNEKLFF
TGCGCCAGCAGCCGAGGGTCGGGAACAACTAATGAAAAACTGTTTTTT
>TRBJ1-2|TRBD1|.|TRBV5-4
CASRLTGTAGGYTF
TGTGCCAGCAGACTGACCGGGACAGCTGGAGGCTACACCTTC
>TRBJ2-5|TRBD1|.|TRBV5-1
CASSLGTGGQETQYF
TGCGCCAGCAGCTTGGGCACAGGGGGCCAAGAGACCCAGTACTTC
>TRBJ2-5|.|.|TRBV4-2
CASSQEGYRETQYF
TGTGCCAGCAGCCAAGAGGGCTACCGAGAGACCCAGTACTTC
>TRBJ1-1|.|few|TRBV18
CASSPREGRNTEAFF
TGTGCCAGCTCACCCCGAGAGGGGCGGAACACTGAAGCTTTCTTT
>TRBJ2-7|TRBD2|.|TRBV28
CASSLLAGEGEQYF
TGTGCCAGCAGTTTACTAGCGGGAGAGGGCGAGCAGTACTTC
>TRBJ2-6|TRBD1|many|TRBV19
CARDRTGITSGANVLTF
TGTGCCAGAGACAGGACAGGGATAACCTCTGGGGCCAACGTCCTGACTTTC